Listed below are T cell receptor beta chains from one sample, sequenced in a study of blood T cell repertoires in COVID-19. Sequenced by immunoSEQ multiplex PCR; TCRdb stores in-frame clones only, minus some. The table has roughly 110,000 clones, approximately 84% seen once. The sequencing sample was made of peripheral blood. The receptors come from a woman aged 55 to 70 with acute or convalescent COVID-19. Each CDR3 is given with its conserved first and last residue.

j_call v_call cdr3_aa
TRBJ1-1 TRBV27 CASSLDRSSTEAFF
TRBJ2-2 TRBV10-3 CAISQRTSGGDTGELFF
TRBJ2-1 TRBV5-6 CASNFGTKYNEQFF
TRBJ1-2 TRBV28 CASSSTGVENYGYTF
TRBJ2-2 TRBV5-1 CASSFNAANTGELFF
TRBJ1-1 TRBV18 CASSPTTGADITEAFF
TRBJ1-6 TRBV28 CASSFLGQSHSPLHF
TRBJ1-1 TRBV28 CASAVGTANTEAFF
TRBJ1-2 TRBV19 CASSVPGGLGYGYTF
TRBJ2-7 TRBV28 CASRWQGSEQYF
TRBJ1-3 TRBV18 CASSSDRGRGNTIYF
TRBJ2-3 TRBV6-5 CASSRLKSLDTQYF
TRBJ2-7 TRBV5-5 CASSPGTGPLWEQYF
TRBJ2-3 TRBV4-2 CASSQDGSASTDTQYF
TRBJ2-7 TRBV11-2 CASSLEQRNEQYF
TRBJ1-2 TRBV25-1 CASSESTGGTYNGYTF
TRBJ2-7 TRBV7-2 CASRGTGLSYEQYF
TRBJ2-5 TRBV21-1 CASSKALAQETQYF
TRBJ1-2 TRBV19 CASSIPLDRALRGYTF
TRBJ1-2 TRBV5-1 CASSLGEAYGYTF
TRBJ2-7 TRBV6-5 CASSTAGTLAYEQYF
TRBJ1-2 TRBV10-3 CAISVKPGQGSGYTF